The T cell receptor beta chain described here comes from a study of T cell changes during pregnancy in multiple sclerosis. The CDR3 runs to 14 residues. V shed 2 bases and J 5 bases; nucleotides not matched to a gene: 2. Germline CDR1 MNHEY, CDR2 SMNVEV (reference sequence). The method was immunoSEQ multiplex PCR; TCRdb's version includes in-frame clones alone and lacks a portion of them. The sample holds about 89,000 clones, just under 95% seen once. The chain combines TRBV27 with TRBJ2-3, with 9 bases that match TRBD2. This sample comprised peripheral blood, obtained in the third trimester of pregnancy. The TCR comes from a female donor with multiple sclerosis, enrolled in a pregnancy study. This CDR3 reads CASSLAGGVDTQYF. The CDR3 DNA follows: TGTGCCAGCAGTTTAGCGGGAGGGGTAGATACGCAGTATTTT.